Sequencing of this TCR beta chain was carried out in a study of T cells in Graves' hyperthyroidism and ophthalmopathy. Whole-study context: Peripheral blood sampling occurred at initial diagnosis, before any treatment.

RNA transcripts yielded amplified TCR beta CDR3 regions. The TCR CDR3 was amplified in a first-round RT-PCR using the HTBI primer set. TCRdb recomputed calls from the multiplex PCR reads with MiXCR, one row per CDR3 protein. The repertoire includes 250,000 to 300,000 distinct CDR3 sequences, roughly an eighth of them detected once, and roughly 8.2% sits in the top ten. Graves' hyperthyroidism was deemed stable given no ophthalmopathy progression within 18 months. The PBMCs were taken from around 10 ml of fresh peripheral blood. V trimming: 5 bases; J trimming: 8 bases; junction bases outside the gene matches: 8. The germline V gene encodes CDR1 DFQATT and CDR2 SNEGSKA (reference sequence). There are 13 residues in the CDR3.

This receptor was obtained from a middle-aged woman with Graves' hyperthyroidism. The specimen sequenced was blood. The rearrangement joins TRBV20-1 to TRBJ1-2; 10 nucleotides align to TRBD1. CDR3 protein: CSAPRQGAGGYTF. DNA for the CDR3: TGCAGTGCTCCCAGACAGGGGGCGGGGGGCTACACCTTC.